A selection of T cell receptor beta chains follows, all from one sample in a study of T-cell reconstitution after alpha-beta-depleted transplantation in children. TCRdb reprocessed the PCR reads via MiXCR and lists one record per CDR3 protein. The table has 500,000 to 600,000 distinct CDR3 sequences, approximately 32% seen once; the top ten hold approximately 2.3%. The sequencing here drew on PBMCs from the stem cell graft donor, taken from the stem cell graft. These receptor sequences come from a human donor who donated a stem cell graft to a child with aplastic anemia. Each CDR3 is given without its conserved first and last residue. Clone size is not always given. Where it is, it says once, few, many or a class for expanded clones.

V	size	J	CDR3
TRBV7-2	.	TRBJ1-4	ASSPDRFNEKLF
TRBV29-1	few	TRBJ1-1	SVVGEVAF
TRBV6-1	.	TRBJ1-5	ASRQQVPSPSSNQPQH
TRBV10-3	.	TRBJ1-1	AIRLDRANTEAF
TRBV6-1	.	TRBJ1-2	ASSEPGQGLRGYT
TRBV11-2	.	TRBJ2-5	ASSADRGSETQY
TRBV25-1	.	TRBJ1-1	ASSVYRGNRGTEAF
TRBV27	few	TRBJ1-5	ASSTGANSNQPQH
TRBV20-1	.	TRBJ1-5	SVPGTGDQPQH
TRBV20-1	many	TRBJ1-4	SARNVRSGAEKLF
TRBV28	.	TRBJ2-2	ASSSASGRANTGELF